This TCR beta chain was obtained from a study of blood T cells in healthy people across ages. General study results and limits: Investigators treated diversity estimates from one million T cells as underestimates. Samples with more naive T cells showed higher observed beta diversity.

Caucasian, healthy and from Russia, the donors were aged between about 6 and 90. About this clonotype itself: Antigen: not known. A much larger clone lies a single base off, so this may be a read error.

Through a sample-barcoded 5' primer and a J-beta primer mix, a second PCR was run for roughly 6 to 12 cycles. Each cDNA molecule carried a tag from a template-switch adaptor that contained 12 random nucleotides. MiXCR was run by TCRdb on the 5' RACE reads, yielding one entry per CDR3 protein. The repertoire consists of 700,000 to 850,000 distinct CDR3 sequences, with approximately 35% occurring once and the leading ten covering over 10%. The germline V and J ends were trimmed by 1 base and 7 bases, with 16 bases remaining between them. The CDR3 has 14 residues. The germline gives CDR1 DFQATT, CDR2 SNEGSKA (reference sequence).

The sample consisted of blood. The source of this sequence is a young man in good health. V and J are TRBV20-1 and TRBJ1-2, with TRBD1 as a possible D gene (6 bases). The CDR3 protein is CSARAYTGTCGYTF. The CDR3 bases are TGCAGTGCTAGAGCCTATACCGGGACATGTGGCTACACCTTC.